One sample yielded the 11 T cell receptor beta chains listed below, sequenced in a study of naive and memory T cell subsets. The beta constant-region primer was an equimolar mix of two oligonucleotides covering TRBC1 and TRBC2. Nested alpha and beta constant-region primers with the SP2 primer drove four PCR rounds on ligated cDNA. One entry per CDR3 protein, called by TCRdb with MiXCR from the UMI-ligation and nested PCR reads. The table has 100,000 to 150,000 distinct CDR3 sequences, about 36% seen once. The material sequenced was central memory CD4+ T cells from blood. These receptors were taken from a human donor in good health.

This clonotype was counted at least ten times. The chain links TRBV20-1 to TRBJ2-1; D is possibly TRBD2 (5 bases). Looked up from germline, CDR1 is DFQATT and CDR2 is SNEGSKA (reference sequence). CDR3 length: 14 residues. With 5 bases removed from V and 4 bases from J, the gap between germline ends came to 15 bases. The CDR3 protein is CSAWSSGSYNEQFF. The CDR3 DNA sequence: TGCAGTGCTTGGTCCAGCGGATCTTACAATGAGCAGTTCTTC.

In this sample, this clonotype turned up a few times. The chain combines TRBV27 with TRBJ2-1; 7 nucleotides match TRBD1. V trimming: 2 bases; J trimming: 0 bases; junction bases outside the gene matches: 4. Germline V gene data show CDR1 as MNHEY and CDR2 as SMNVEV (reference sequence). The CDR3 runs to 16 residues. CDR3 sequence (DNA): TGTGCCAGCAGTTTAGACAGGGCTTTCTCCTACAATGAGCAGTTCTTC. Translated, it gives CASSLDRAFSYNEQFF.

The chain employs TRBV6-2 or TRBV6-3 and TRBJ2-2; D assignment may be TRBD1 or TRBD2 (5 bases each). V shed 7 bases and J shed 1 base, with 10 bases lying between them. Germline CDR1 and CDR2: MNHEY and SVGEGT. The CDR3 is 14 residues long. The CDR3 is CASKGTVNTGELFF. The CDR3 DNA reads TGTGCCAGCAAAGGGACGGTGAACACCGGGGAGCTGTTTTTT.

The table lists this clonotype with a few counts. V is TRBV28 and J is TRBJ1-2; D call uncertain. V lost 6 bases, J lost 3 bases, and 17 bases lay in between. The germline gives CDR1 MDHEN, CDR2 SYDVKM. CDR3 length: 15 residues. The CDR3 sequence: CASSPVWDNDYGYTF. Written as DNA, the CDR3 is TGTGCCAGCAGCCCGGTATGGGATAACGACTATGGCTACACCTTC.

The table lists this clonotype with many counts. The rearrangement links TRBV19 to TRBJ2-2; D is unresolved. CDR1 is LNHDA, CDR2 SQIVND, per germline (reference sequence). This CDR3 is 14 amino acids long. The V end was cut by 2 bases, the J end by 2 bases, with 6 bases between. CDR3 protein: CASSIQANTGELFF. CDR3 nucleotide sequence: TGTGCCAGTAGTATACAAGCTAACACCGGGGAGCTGTTTTTT.

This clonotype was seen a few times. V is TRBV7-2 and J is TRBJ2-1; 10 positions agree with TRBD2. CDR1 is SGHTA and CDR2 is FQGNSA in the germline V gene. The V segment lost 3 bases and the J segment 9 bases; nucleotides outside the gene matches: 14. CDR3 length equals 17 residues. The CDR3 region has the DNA TGTGCCAGCAGCTTCGGGGGGCTAGCGGGAGTCTCTGGTGAGCAGTTCTTC. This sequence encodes CASSFGGLAGVSGEQFF.

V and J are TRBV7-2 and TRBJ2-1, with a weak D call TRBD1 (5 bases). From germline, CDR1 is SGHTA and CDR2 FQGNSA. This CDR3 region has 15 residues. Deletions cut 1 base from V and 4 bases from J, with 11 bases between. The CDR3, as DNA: TGTGCCAGCAGCTTAGGTGGGGCCTCGTACAATGAGCAGTTCTTC. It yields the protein CASSLGGASYNEQFF. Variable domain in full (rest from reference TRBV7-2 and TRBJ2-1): GAGVSQSPSNKVTEKGKDVELRCDPISGHTALYWYRQSLGQGLEFLIYFQGNSAPDKSGLPSDRFSAERTGGSVSTLTIQRTQQEDSAVYLCASSLGGASYNEQFFGPGTRLTVL.

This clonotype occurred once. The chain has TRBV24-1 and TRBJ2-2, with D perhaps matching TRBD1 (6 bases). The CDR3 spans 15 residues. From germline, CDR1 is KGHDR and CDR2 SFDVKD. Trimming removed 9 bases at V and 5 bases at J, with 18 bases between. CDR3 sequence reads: CATSDRGRVTGELFF. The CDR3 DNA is TGTGCCACCTCGGACAGAGGAAGGGTGACCGGGGAGCTGTTTTTT.

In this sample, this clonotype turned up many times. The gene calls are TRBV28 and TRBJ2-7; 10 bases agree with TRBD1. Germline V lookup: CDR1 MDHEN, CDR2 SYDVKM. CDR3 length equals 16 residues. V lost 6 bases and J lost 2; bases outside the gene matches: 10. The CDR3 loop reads CASSHMGGQGPYEQYF. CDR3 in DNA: TGTGCCAGCAGCCACATGGGGGGACAGGGGCCCTACGAGCAGTACTTC.

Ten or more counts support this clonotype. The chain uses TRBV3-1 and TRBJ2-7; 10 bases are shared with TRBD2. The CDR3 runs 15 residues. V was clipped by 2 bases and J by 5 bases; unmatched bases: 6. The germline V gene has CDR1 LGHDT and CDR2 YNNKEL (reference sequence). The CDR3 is CASSQLAGVWDEQYF. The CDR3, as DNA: TGTGCCAGCAGCCAACTAGCGGGAGTATGGGACGAGCAGTACTTC.

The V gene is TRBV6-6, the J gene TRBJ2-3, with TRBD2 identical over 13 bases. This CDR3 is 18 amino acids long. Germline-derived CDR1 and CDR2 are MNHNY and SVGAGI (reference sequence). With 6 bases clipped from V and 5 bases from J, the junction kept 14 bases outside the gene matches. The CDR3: CASRPPGGLAGVRDTQYF. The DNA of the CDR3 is TGTGCCAGCAGACCGCCTGGAGGACTAGCGGGAGTCAGAGATACGCAGTATTTT.